Sequencing of this T cell receptor (beta chain) was carried out in a study of T cell repertoires in cytomegalovirus infection. Whole-study results and caveats: Dominant in the ex vivo response were TCR beta clonotypes restricted by HLA-C and specific for CMV.

MiXCR was run by TCRdb on the reads, yielding one entry per CDR3 protein. The sample shows about half a million distinct CDR3 sequences, about 42% of them seen only once. The table lists this clonotype with a few counts. Its antigen is unidentified. This sequence originates from a human donor in good health (CMV status not recorded). Some clones in this sample may be carry-over from other donors' samples. Sequencing was performed on cultured PBMCs, taken from culture after CMV antigen stimulation.

CDR3 sequence: CASRGGTSGPHEQYF. The CDR3 nucleotides read TGTGCCAGCAGGGGGGGGACTAGCGGGCCCCACGAGCAGTACTTC. This chain uses TRBV7-2 with TRBJ2-7, with TRBD2 identical over 12 bases. The CDR3 sequence is 15 residues long. The V and J ends lost 6 bases and 5 bases, in that order; junction bases with no gene match: 8. The V gene's germline CDR1 is SGHTA and CDR2 FQGNSA.